This entry features one TCR beta chain sequence. V lost 4 bases and J 0 bases, leaving 16 bases between the germline ends. Germline V gene lookup returns CDR1 SGHDT and CDR2 YYEEEE. The length of the CDR3 is 16 residues. These data originate in a study of blood T cell repertoires in COVID-19. Sequenced by immunoSEQ multiplex PCR; TCRdb stores in-frame clones only, minus some. The sample lists some 150,000 clones; about 85% were seen once. Sequenced sample: peripheral blood. This chain uses TRBV5-6 with TRBJ1-2; no clear D. The sequence derives from a middle-aged man with acute or convalescent COVID-19. The DNA of the CDR3 is TGTGCCAGCAGCCGTTATGATCCCGGGGCTAACTATGGCTACACCTTC. Translation gives CASSRYDPGANYGYTF.